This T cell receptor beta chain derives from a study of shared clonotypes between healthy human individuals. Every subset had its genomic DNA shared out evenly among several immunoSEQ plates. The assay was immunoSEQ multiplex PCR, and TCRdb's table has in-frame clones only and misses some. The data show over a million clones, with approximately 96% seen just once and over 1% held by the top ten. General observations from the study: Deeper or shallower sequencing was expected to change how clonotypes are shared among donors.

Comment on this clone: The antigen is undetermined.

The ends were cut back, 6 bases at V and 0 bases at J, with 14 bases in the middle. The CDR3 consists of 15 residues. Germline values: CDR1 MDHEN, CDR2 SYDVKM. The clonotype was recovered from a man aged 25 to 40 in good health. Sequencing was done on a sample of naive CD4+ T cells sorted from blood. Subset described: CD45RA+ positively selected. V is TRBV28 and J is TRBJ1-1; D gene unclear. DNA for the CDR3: TGTGCCAGCAGATTTGGGTCCCTCATGAACACTGAAGCTTTCTTT. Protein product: CASRFGSLMNTEAFF.